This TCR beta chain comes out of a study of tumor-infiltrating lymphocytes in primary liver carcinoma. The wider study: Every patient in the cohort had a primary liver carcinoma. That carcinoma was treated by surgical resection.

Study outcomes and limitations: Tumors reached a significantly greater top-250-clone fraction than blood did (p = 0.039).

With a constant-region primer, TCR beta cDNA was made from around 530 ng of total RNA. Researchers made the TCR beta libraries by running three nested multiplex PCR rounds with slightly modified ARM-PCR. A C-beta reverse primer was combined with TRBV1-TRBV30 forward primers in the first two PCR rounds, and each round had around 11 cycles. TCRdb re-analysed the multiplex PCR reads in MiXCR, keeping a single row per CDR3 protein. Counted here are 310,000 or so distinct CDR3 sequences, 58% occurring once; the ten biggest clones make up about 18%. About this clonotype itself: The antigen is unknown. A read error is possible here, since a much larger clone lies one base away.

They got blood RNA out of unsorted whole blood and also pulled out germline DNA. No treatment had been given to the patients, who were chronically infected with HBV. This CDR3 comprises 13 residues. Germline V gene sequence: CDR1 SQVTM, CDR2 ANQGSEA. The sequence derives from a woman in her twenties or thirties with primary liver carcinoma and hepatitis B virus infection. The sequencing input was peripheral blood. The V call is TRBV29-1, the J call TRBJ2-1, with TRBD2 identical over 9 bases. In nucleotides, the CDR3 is TGCAGTGTCCAGCGGGAGGCTTACAATGAGCGGTTCTTC. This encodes CSVQREAYNERFF.